The 30 T cell receptor beta chains given below trace back to one sample, sequenced in a study of CD8+CD57+ T cells in acquired aplastic anemia. Researchers used genomic DNA as the template to profile TCR beta VDJ and CDR3. TCRdb itself ran the reads through MiXCR, one entry per CDR3 protein. The sample carries 100,000 to 150,000 distinct CDR3 sequences, 48% recorded once. The sample comprised sorted CD4+, CD8+, or CD8+CD57+ T cells (not recorded which) from PBMCs. These receptors originate from a human donor in good health, serving as a control.

The table lists this clonotype with many counts. DNA for the CDR3: TGCGCCAGCAGCCAATTGGACAGTCCTCCCTACGAGCAGTACTTC. Its translation: CASSQLDSPPYEQYF. This chain uses TRBV4-3 with TRBJ2-7; tentative D call: TRBD1 (6 bases). Per the germline V gene, CDR1 is LGHNA and CDR2 is YSLEER. V was clipped by 2 bases and J by 2 bases, with 13 bases between them. The CDR3 loop spans 15 amino acids.

About this clonotype: Just one base apart from a much larger clone, this may be a read error. The CDR3 loop reads CASSQLRGAEAFF. The CDR3 DNA reads TGCGCCAGCAGCCAACTCCGGGGGGCTGAAGCTTTCTTT. This chain uses TRBV4-3 with TRBJ1-1, with D perhaps TRBD1 (5 bases). Deletions cut 2 bases from V and 6 bases from J, with 10 bases between. Germline V gene data show CDR1 as LGHNA and CDR2 as YSLEER. The CDR3 length is 13 residues.

This chain links TRBV10-3 with TRBJ2-1, with TRBD1 matching over 7 bases. V shed 8 bases and J 0 bases; nucleotides not matched to a gene: 4. Germline CDR1 reads ENHRY; CDR2 reads SYGVKD. This CDR3 comprises 14 residues. The CDR3 DNA is TGTGCCATCGGGGACAGCAGCTCCTACAATGAGCAGTTCTTC. It is translated as CAIGDSSSYNEQFF.

This clonotype was counted a single time. V is TRBV11-2 and J is TRBJ1-5, with D possibly being TRBD1 (6 bases). Germline V CDR1 and CDR2: SGHAT, FQNNGV. The CDR3 contains 13 residues. V was clipped by 1 base and J by 8 bases, with 9 bases between them. The CDR3 coding sequence is TGTGCCAGCAGCTTAGGGGGGGGCAAGCCCCAGCATTTT. This codes for CASSLGGGKPQHF.

The rearrangement uses TRBV20-1 and TRBJ1-4, with 7 bases matching TRBD1. With 7 bases clipped from V and 4 bases from J, the junction kept 9 bases outside the gene matches. The germline V gene has CDR1 DFQATT and CDR2 SNEGSKA (reference sequence). The CDR3 extends over 14 amino acids. The CDR3 is CSVHRDSRNEKLFF. The CDR3 nucleotides read TGCAGTGTTCACCGGGACAGCCGTAATGAAAAACTGTTTTTT.

Regarding this clonotype: A read error is possible here, since a much larger clone lies one base away. V and J are TRBV4-1 and TRBJ1-2, with TRBD1 matching over 8 bases. CDR3 length: 15 amino acids. The germline V gene encodes CDR1 MGHRA and CDR2 YSYEKL. The CDR3 loop reads CASSQPRTGRHGCTF. DNA for the CDR3: TGCGCCAGCAGCCAACCCCGGACAGGGCGTCATGGCTGCACCTTC.

The chain combines TRBV10-3 with TRBJ2-3, with D maybe TRBD2 (6 bases). Trimming cost V 4 bases and J 3 bases, with 11 bases left between them. This CDR3 is 14 amino acids long. Germline V gene data show CDR1 as ENHRY and CDR2 as SYGVKD. The CDR3 here is CAISGPGVTDTQYF. CDR3 coding DNA: TGTGCCATCAGTGGACCGGGGGTGACAGATACGCAGTATTTT.

This clonotype has a count of ten or more. This chain links TRBV19 with TRBJ1-3; D is undetermined. CDR3 length: 14 residues. Germline V gene sequence: CDR1 LNHDA, CDR2 SQIVND (reference sequence). Trimming took 5 bases from V and 0 from J, leaving 8 bases between them. The CDR3 loop is CASSLQVSGNTIYF. The CDR3 region has the DNA TGTGCCAGTAGTCTCCAAGTCTCTGGAAACACCATATATTTT.

The V call is TRBV7-3, the J call TRBJ1-2; 7 nucleotides align to TRBD1. Germline trimming cut 5 bases from V and 9 bases from J; bases unmatched to any gene: 12. This CDR3 has 14 residues. The germline CDR1 and CDR2 sequences are SGHTA and FQGTGA. The CDR3 loop reads CASSRQGRISSYTF. The CDR3 nucleotides are TGTGCCAGCAGCAGACAGGGAAGAATTAGCAGCTACACCTTC.

This clonotype occurred many times. This chain connects TRBV11-2 to TRBJ2-2; TRBD1 matches at 8 bases. The J segment lost 1 base and the V segment lost 1 base, leaving 8 bases of the junction unmatched. Germline V lookup: CDR1 SGHAT, CDR2 FQNNGV. This CDR3 region has 18 residues. CDR3 coding DNA: TGTGCCAGCAGCTTAGGACGCGTAGGACAGGGGAACACCGGGGAGCTGTTTTTT. It translates to CASSLGRVGQGNTGELFF.

The V and J genes are TRBV2 and TRBJ1-2; TRBD1 agrees at 8 bases. Germline assignment: CDR1 SNHLY and CDR2 FYNNEI. Trimming at V came to 8 bases and at J to 8 bases, leaving 4 bases not matched to a gene. The length of the CDR3 is 11 residues. The CDR3 region is CASDRGGGYTF. CDR3 sequence (DNA): TGTGCCAGCGACAGGGGAGGCGGCTACACCTTC.

The J gene is TRBJ1-1, the V gene TRBV7-2; D perhaps matches TRBD1 (5 bases). V lost 5 bases, J lost 3 bases, and 10 bases lay in between. The CDR3 runs to 13 residues. CDR1 SGHTA and CDR2 FQGNSA come from the germline V gene. CDR3 protein: CASSATEYTEAFF. The CDR3 DNA reads as TGTGCCAGCAGCGCGACAGAATACACTGAAGCTTTCTTT.

At least ten counts were recorded for this clonotype. CDR3 loop: CASSPLGRGDDGYTF. Written as DNA, the CDR3 is TGTGCCAGCTCACCCCTCGGCAGGGGAGACGATGGCTACACCTTC. The chain uses TRBV18 and TRBJ1-2, with D maybe TRBD1 (6 bases). V gave up 3 bases and J gave up 6 bases, with 17 bases separating them. The CDR3 extends over 15 amino acids. CDR1 is KGHSH, CDR2 LQKENI, per germline.

This clonotype was seen many times. The chain uses TRBV14 and TRBJ1-1; D unresolved. The CDR3 is 13 amino acids. Trimming stripped 2 bases from V and 1 base from J, with 5 bases between. The germline CDR1 and CDR2 sequences are SGHDN and FVKESK. The DNA of the CDR3 is TGTGCCAGCAGCCAATCCAGGAACACTGAAGCTTTCTTT. Residues: CASSQSRNTEAFF.

Points on this clonotype: This may be a read error: a much more frequent sequence differs by one nucleotide. The chain joins TRBV6-5 to TRBJ2-5; 11 positions match TRBD2. The germline CDR1 and CDR2 sequences are MNHEY and SVGAGI. CDR3 length: 16 amino acids. The junction had 7 bases not matched to a gene; V was cut back by 2 bases and J by 5 bases. The DNA of the CDR3 is TGTGCCAGCAGTTACACTAGCGGGGGTCCCCACGAGACCCAGTACTTC. This translates into CASSYTSGGPHETQYF.

The chain joins TRBV28 to TRBJ1-2; the D is unclear. The CDR3 runs to 13 residues. CDR1 MDHEN and CDR2 SYDVKM come from the germline V gene. The V end was cut by 4 bases, the J end by 4 bases, with 10 bases between. This CDR3 reads CASSYERTYGYTF. The CDR3 region has the DNA TGTGCCAGCAGTTATGAACGGACCTATGGCTACACCTTC.

This clonotype was seen repeatedly, ten times or more. DNA of the CDR3: TGCAGTGCCCCGAATGGAGCCGGGAAAGAGACCCAGTACTTC. Translated, it gives CSAPNGAGKETQYF. The chain joins TRBV20-1 to TRBJ2-5; weak D call: TRBD2 (5 bases). The CDR3 is 14 residues long. Germline CDR1 and CDR2: DFQATT and SNEGSKA (reference sequence). The V end lost 6 bases, the J end lost 3 bases, and 17 bases lay between the germline ends.

Written as DNA, the CDR3 is TGTGCCAGCTCACCACAACTAGGGCAGGGCCCAGATACGCAGTATTTT. Translating it yields CASSPQLGQGPDTQYF. The chain employs TRBV18 and TRBJ2-3; the D call may be TRBD1 or TRBD2 (5 bases each). The V end lost 1 base, the J end lost 4 bases, and 15 bases lay between the germline ends. The CDR3 has 16 amino acids. Per germline, CDR1 KGHSH and CDR2 LQKENI.

The J gene is TRBJ2-3, the V gene TRBV11-2, with D possibly TRBD2 on 5 matching bases. V was shortened by 4 bases and J by 0 bases, with 17 bases between the two germline ends. The CDR3 has 17 residues. CDR1 is SGHAT, CDR2 FQNNGV, per germline. The CDR3 loop is CASSSLPGSTSTDTQYF. The DNA of the CDR3 is TGTGCCAGCAGCTCGTTGCCGGGAAGCACTAGCACAGATACGCAGTATTTT.

At least ten counts were recorded for this clonotype. The chain joins TRBV20-1 to TRBJ1-2; 9 bases line up with TRBD1. The CDR3 extends over 13 amino acids. Per germline, CDR1 DFQATT and CDR2 SNEGSKA (reference sequence). The junction had 5 bases not matched to a gene; V was cut back by 6 bases and J by 3 bases. CDR3 protein: CSAYDRGDYGYTF. The DNA of the CDR3 is TGCAGTGCGTATGACAGGGGGGACTATGGCTACACCTTC.

Regarding this clonotype: At one end, the junction sequence differs from germline, possibly due to a read error. The genes are TRBV7-9 and TRBJ1-2; tentative D call: TRBD1 (5 bases). Germline V gives CDR1 SEHNR, CDR2 FQNEAQ (reference sequence). The CDR3 extends over 16 amino acids. Written as DNA, the CDR3 is TGCGCCAGCAGCCAAGCGGGACGAAGCGGCCAATATGGCTACACCTTC. It yields the protein CASSQAGRSGQYGYTF.

The sample holds many counts of this clonotype. CDR3 sequence reads: CASSLDSGAGGELFF. CDR3 in DNA: TGTGCCAGCAGCTTAGATTCGGGGGCGGGTGGGGAGCTGTTTTTT. The rearrangement links TRBV7-2 to TRBJ2-2; either TRBD1 or TRBD2 may fit D (6 bases each). The CDR3 consists of 15 residues. V was shortened by 1 base and J by 8 bases, with 14 bases between the two germline ends. CDR1 and CDR2 from the germline V gene are SGHTA and FQGNSA.

Comment on this clonotype: A junction boundary mismatches the germline segment, possibly from a read error. The chain carries TRBV29-1 and TRBJ1-2; TRBD1 matches 8 bases. This CDR3 has 15 amino acids. Germline V CDR1 and CDR2: SQVTM, ANQGSEA. The CDR3 reads CSVDRAGGPNYGYTF. The CDR3, as DNA: TGCAGCGTTGATCGGGCAGGGGGCCCTAATTATGGCTACACCTTC.

This clonotype was counted between two and nine times. The gene calls are TRBV12-3 or TRBV12-4 and TRBJ2-6; 9 nucleotides match TRBD2. J gave up 0 bases and V 8 bases, and 2 bases lay outside the gene matches. The length of the CDR3 is 15 residues. The CDR3, as DNA: TGTGCCAGCGGGCGGGGGGGCTCTGGGGCCAACGTCCTGACTTTC. This encodes CASGRGGSGANVLTF.

The gene calls are TRBV7-2 and TRBJ1-5; the D gene is possibly TRBD1 (5 bases). The V gene lost 5 bases and the J gene lost 7 bases, with 18 bases spanning the gap. The CDR3 contains 15 residues. The germline CDR1 and CDR2 sequences are SGHTA and FQGNSA. The CDR3 nucleotides are TGTGCCAGCAGCCAAGATGCGGCAGGGAAACAGCCCCAGCATTTT. Protein sequence: CASSQDAAGKQPQHF.

The rearrangement joins TRBV24-1 to TRBJ1-5; TRBD1 aligns across 7 bases. The V gene end was trimmed by 4 bases and the J gene end by 6 bases; junction bases not matched to a gene: 11. Germline V gene data show CDR1 as KGHDR and CDR2 as SFDVKD. The CDR3 extends over 16 amino acids. CDR3 DNA: TGTGCCACCAGTGAGTCCGACAGGGCTAGAGGTCAGCCCCAGCATTTT. This codes for CATSESDRARGQPQHF.

In its sample, this clonotype was seen many times. V and J are TRBV6-5 and TRBJ1-1; 8 bases line up with TRBD1. CDR3 length: 15 amino acids. Germline V gene sequence: CDR1 MNHEY, CDR2 SVGAGI. Trimming took 4 bases from V and 1 from J; bases not matched to a gene: 5. The CDR3 is CASSSVQGANTEAFF. In DNA, the CDR3 is TGTGCCAGCAGTTCCGTGCAGGGGGCGAACACTGAAGCTTTCTTT.

The chain employs TRBV19 and TRBJ1-2; 7 bases line up with TRBD1. The germline V gene encodes CDR1 LNHDA and CDR2 SQIVND (reference sequence). With V trimmed by 2 bases and J by 3 bases, 3 bases remained unmatched. CDR3 length: 14 residues. The CDR3 coding sequence is TGTGCCAGTAGTATAATACAGGGGTACTATGGCTACACCTTC. Protein: CASSIIQGYYGYTF.

This clonotype was detected many times. This chain uses TRBV20-1 with TRBJ2-3; 8 bases align to TRBD2. CDR3 length equals 17 residues. Germline V gene lookup returns CDR1 DFQATT and CDR2 SNEGSKA (reference sequence). V was clipped by 1 base and J by 7 bases; unmatched bases: 16. The CDR3 sequence: CSARGTLPRGDSYTQYF. The CDR3 DNA reads TGCAGTGCTAGAGGTACCCTCCCGCGGGGGGACTCATATACGCAGTATTTT.

CDR3 nucleotides: TGTGCCACCAGCAGGGGCGGGAGCTCCTACAATGAGCAGTTCTTC. As protein: CATSRGGSSYNEQFF. The V call is TRBV15, the J call TRBJ2-1, with 7 bases lining up with TRBD2. The CDR3 is 15 amino acids. V was pared by 3 bases and J by 0 bases, with 2 bases of the junction left unmatched. The germline gives CDR1 LNHNV, CDR2 YYDKDF (reference sequence).